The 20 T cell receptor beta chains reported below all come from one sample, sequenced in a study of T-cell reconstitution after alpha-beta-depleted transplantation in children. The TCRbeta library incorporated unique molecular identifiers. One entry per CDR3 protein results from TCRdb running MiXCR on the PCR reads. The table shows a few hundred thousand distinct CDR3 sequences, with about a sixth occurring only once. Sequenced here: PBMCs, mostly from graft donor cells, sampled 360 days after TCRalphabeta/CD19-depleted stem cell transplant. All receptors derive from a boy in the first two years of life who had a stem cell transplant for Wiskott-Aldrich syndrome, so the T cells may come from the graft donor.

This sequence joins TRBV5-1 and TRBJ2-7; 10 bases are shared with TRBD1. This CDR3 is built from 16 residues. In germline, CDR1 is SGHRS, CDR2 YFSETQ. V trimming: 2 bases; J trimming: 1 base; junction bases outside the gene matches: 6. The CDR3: CASSLAPGQGSYEQYF. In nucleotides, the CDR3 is TGCGCCAGCAGCTTAGCACCGGGACAGGGGTCCTACGAGCAGTACTTC. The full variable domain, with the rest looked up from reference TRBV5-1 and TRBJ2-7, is KAGVTQTPRYLIKTRGQQVTLSCSPISGHRSVSWYQQTPGQGLQFLFEYFSETQRNKGNFPGRFSGRQFSNSRSEMNVSTLELGDSALYLCASSLAPGQGSYEQYFGPGTRLTVT.

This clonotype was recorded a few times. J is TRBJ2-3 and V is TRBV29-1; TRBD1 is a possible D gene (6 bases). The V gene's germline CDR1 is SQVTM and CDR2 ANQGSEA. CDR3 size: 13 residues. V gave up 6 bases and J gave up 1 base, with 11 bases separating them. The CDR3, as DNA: TGCAGCGTATCACAGGGTGGCACAGATACGCAGTATTTT. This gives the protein CSVSQGGTDTQYF.

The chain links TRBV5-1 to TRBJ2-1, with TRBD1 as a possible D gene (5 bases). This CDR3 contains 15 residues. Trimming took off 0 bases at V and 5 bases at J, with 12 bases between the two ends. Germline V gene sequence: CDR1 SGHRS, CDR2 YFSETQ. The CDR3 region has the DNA TGCGCCAGCAGCTTGGCCGCTACCAGGGACAATGAGCAGTTCTTC. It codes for CASSLAATRDNEQFF.

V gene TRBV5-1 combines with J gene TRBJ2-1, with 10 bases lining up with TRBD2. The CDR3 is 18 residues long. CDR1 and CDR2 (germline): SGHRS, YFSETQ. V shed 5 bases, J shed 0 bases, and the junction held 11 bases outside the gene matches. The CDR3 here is CASRRASGSLRSYNEQFF. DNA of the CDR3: TGCGCCAGCAGAAGGGCTAGCGGGAGTCTACGCTCCTACAATGAGCAGTTCTTC. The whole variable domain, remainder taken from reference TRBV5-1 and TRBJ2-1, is KAGVTQTPRYLIKTRGQQVTLSCSPISGHRSVSWYQQTPGQGLQFLFEYFSETQRNKGNFPGRFSGRQFSNSRSEMNVSTLELGDSALYLCASRRASGSLRSYNEQFFGPGTRLTVL.

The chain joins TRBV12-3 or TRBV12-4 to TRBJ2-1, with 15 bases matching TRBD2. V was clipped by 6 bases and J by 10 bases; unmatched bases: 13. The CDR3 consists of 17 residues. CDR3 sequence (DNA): TGTGCCAGCAGCCTTCGAAGGACTAGCGGGAGGGCACGGGAGCAGTTCTTC. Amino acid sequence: CASSLRRTSGRAREQFF.

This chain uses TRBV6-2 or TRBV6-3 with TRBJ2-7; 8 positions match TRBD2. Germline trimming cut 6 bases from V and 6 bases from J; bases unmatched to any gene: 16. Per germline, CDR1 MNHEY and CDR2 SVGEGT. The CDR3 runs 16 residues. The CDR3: CASRRRTSPTYREQYF. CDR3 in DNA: TGTGCCAGCAGGAGGCGGACTAGCCCGACGTACCGCGAGCAGTACTTC.

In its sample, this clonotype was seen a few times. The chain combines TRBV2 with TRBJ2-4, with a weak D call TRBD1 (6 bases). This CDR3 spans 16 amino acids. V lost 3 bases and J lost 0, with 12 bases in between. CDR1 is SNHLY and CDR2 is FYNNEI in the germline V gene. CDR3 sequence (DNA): TGTGCCAGCAGTGAGACGGGACACCAAGCCAAAAACATTCAGTACTTC. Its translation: CASSETGHQAKNIQYF.

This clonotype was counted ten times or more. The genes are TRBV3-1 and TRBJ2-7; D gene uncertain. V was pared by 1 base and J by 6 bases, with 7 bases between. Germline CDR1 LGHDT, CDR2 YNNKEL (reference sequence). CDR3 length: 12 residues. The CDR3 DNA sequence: TGTGCCAGCAGCCAAGGAGCGTCCGAGCAGTACTTC. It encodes CASSQGASEQYF.

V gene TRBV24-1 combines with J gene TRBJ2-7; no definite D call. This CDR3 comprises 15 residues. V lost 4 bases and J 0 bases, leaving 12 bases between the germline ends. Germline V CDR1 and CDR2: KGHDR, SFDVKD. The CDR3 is CATSDADKSSYEQYF. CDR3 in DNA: TGTGCCACCAGTGACGCCGACAAGAGCTCCTACGAGCAGTACTTC.

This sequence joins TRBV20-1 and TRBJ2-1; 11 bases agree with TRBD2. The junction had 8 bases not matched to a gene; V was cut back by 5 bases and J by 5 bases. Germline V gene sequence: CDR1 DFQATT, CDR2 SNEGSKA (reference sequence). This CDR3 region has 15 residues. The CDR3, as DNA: TGCAGTGCTCCTGATAGCGGGAGGGCCCACAATGAGCAGTTCTTC. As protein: CSAPDSGRAHNEQFF.

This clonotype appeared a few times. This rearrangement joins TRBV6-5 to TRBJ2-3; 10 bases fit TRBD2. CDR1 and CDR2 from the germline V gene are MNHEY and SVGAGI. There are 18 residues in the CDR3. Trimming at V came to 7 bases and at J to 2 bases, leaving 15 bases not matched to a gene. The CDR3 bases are TGTGCCAGCACCTTATTCGCCCCGGGACTAGCGAACACAGATACGCAGTATTTT. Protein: CASTLFAPGLANTDTQYF.

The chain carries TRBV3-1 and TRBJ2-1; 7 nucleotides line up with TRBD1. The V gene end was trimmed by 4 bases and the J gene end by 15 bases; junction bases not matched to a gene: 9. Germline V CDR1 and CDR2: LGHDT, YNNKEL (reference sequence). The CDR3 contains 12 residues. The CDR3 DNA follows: TGTGCCAGCAGCCTCAACCTGGACAGGTGGTTCTTC. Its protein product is CASSLNLDRWFF.

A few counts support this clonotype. CDR3 region: CAWMRPMRGLNEQFF. For the CDR3, the DNA is TGTGCCTGGATGCGTCCCATGAGGGGGCTCAATGAGCAGTTCTTC. J is TRBJ2-1 and V is TRBV30; 7 bases map to TRBD1. Germline V gives CDR1 GTSNPN, CDR2 SVGIG (reference sequence). J gave up 6 bases and V 4 bases, and 12 bases lay outside the gene matches. The CDR3 covers 15 residues.

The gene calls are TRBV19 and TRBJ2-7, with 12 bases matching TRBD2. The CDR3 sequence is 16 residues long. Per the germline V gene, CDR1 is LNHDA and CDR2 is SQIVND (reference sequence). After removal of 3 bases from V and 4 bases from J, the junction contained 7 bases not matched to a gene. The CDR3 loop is CASSIPSTSGRYEQYF. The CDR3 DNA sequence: TGTGCCAGTAGTATCCCCTCGACTAGCGGGAGATACGAGCAGTACTTC. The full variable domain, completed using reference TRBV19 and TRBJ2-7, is DGGITQSPKYLFRKEGQNVTLSCEQNLNHDAMYWYRQDPGQGLRLIYYSQIVNDFQKGDIAEGYSVSREKKESFPLTVTSAQKNPTAFYLCASSIPSTSGRYEQYFGPGTRLTVT.

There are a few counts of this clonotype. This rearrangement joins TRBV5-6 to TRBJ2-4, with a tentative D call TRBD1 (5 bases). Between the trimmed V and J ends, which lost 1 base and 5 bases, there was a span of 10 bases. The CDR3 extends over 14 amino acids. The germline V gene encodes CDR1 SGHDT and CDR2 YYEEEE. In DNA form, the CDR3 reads TGTGCCAGCAGCTTGAGGCAGGGCCAAAACATTCAGTACTTC. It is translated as CASSLRQGQNIQYF.

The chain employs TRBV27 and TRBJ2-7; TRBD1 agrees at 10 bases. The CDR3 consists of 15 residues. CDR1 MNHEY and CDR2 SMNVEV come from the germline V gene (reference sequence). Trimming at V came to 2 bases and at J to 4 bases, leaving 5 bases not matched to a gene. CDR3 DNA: TGTGCCAGCAGTTTAGGATGGGACAGGGGATACGAGCAGTACTTC. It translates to CASSLGWDRGYEQYF.

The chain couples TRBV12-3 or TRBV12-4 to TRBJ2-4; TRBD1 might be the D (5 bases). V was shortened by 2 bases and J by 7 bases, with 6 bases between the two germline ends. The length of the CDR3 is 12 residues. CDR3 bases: TGTGCCAGCAGTTTACAGGGTAACATTCAGTACTTC. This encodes CASSLQGNIQYF.

The CDR3 coding sequence is TGTGCCAGCAGCCAGGGGGACAGGGGGAACACTGAAGCTTTCTTT. Translating it yields CASSQGDRGNTEAFF. This rearrangement joins TRBV4-2 to TRBJ1-1; 10 nucleotides match TRBD1. The CDR3 has 15 amino acids. Trimming at V came to 3 bases and at J to 1 base, leaving 2 bases not matched to a gene. CDR1 is LGHNA and CDR2 is YNFKEQ in the germline V gene.

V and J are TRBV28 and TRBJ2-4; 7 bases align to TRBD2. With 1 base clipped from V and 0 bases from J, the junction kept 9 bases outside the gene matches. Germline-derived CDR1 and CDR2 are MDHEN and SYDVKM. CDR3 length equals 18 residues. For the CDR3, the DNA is TGTGCCAGCAGTTTATTATGGGAGGGCGCTCTAGCCAAAAACATTCAGTACTTC. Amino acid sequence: CASSLLWEGALAKNIQYF.

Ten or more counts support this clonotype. The DNA for the CDR3 is TGTGCCAGCAGTTTAGAGTTCGGGACAGGGACCTACGAGCAGTACTTC. Translation: CASSLEFGTGTYEQYF. V and J are TRBV12-3 or TRBV12-4 and TRBJ2-7, with 9 positions matching TRBD1. The CDR3 has 16 amino acids. V was pared by 1 base and J by 2 bases, with 6 bases of the junction left unmatched.